Listed below are T cell receptor beta chains from one sample, sequenced in a study of tumor and adjacent non-tumor tissue in lung cancer. TCRdb fed the multiplex PCR reads into MiXCR, producing one record per CDR3 protein. The sample has about 76,000 distinct CDR3 sequences, roughly 75% seen once. What was sequenced was lung tumor tissue. The receptors originated from a woman in her 70s with non-small cell lung cancer. Both conserved end residues are part of each CDR3. Size values are once, few and many counts, or a class for expanded clones, and some rows have none.

TRBV29-1	TRBJ1-4	medium-sized	12	CSSRAEGGKLFF
TRBV6-5	TRBJ2-3	.	15	CTGSYSFMNTDTQYF
TRBV12-3/TRBV12-4	TRBJ2-2	.	15	CASSLMRTTAGELFF
TRBV29-1	TRBJ1-4	.	13	CGVPGTGGVKLFF
TRBV5-1	TRBJ1-3	few	14	CASSGGDSRNTIYF
TRBV30	TRBJ1-5	many	14	CAWSEFRLDQPQHF
TRBV12-3/TRBV12-4	TRBJ2-1	.	11	CASSSGGSAFF
TRBV6-6	TRBJ1-2	many	15	CASTYSDRMNYGYTF
TRBV28	TRBJ1-5	.	15	CASSPQGDSNQPQHF
TRBV5-1	TRBJ2-5	.	15	CSSSLAPLNQETQYF
TRBV29-1	TRBJ2-1	.	14	CSLSGPTIYSEQFF
TRBV7-9	TRBJ2-2	many	16	CASSRPGQGGTGELFF
TRBV6-5	TRBJ2-7	.	19	CASSYSLVDRDTSSYKQYF
TRBV20-1	TRBJ2-7	.	15	CSARDDSMTPYEQYF
TRBV12-3/TRBV12-4	TRBJ2-1	medium-sized	15	CASSRLAGGVNEQFF
TRBV28	TRBJ2-1	.	16	CASSSRRGWGYNEQFF
TRBV10-3	TRBJ1-6	once	15	CATGRHGDNNLPLHF
TRBV11-3	TRBJ2-3	.	17	CASSPELVGTGKDTQYF
TRBV6-2/TRBV6-3	TRBJ1-1	.	16	CSSSLGGSRIYTEAFF
TRBV19	TRBJ2-5	once	13	CAGSTSGQETQYF
TRBV29-1	TRBJ2-7	once	12	CTGTSAAYEQYF
TRBV7-8	TRBJ2-2	many	15	CASSLAGRNTGELFF
TRBV5-5	TRBJ2-5	.	14	CVSSFKGRQEIQYF
TRBV20-1	TRBJ1-1	.	14	CSTSRDSITTKAFF
TRBV11-1	TRBJ2-1	once	14	CASSGNRGPYGQFF
TRBV20-1	TRBJ2-1	.	13	CSLDASSYNEQFF
TRBV29-1	TRBJ1-1	.	13	CSGQGQTNTEAFF
TRBV12-3/TRBV12-4	TRBJ1-5	.	15	CASSLTGGCNQPQHF
TRBV6-1	TRBJ1-4	.	15	CARRDGSATNEKPFF
TRBV5-1	TRBJ2-7	many	13	CASAGDGAYEQYF
TRBV4-1	TRBJ1-4	.	14	CTSSLRSKSGKLFF
TRBV29-1	TRBJ2-2	once	14	CSGLDVTNIGELFF
TRBV29-1	TRBJ2-1	few	13	CSVEAGGHSEQFF
TRBV29-1	TRBJ2-7	.	14	CSVENRYGPYEQCF
TRBV4-2	TRBJ2-5	.	14	CASSQDGGYETQYF
TRBV4-1	TRBJ2-1	.	15	CASNQGRKGGDGQFF
TRBV4-3	TRBJ2-7	.	22	CATSQVFIRLLVGLPSSYEQYF
TRBV5-4	TRBJ1-2	.	15	CASQGQAKDPYGYTF
TRBV28	TRBJ1-1	once	17	CASSPLKGTWMNNEAFF
TRBV5-1	TRBJ2-7	.	14	CAGSLGRPGYEQYF
TRBV12-3/TRBV12-4	TRBJ1-1	once	14	CAISPDDRPTEAFF
TRBV6-1	TRBJ1-5	.	15	CASCDFHRGPGPQHF
TRBV11-2	TRBJ2-1	.	15	CVSSPESGRNNEQFF
TRBV11-1	TRBJ2-5	.	14	CGSSLHMLQETQYF
TRBV29-1	TRBJ2-1	.	14	CSWLAGGRHNEQFF
TRBV7-9	TRBJ2-6	.	16	CTSSSIQSPGANVLTF
TRBV5-1	TRBJ2-2	many	14	CASSALENTGELFF
TRBV4-2	TRBJ2-7	once	15	CAGSQDNNPWGEQYF
TRBV28	TRBJ1-1	.	10	CASYDAEAFF
TRBV5-4	TRBJ2-1	.	16	CASSPAFQHVYNEQFF
TRBV7-8	TRBJ2-1	.	17	CASSLRGVGLSYNEQFF
TRBV20-1	TRBJ1-6	once	12	CSAGRGDSPLYF
TRBV21-1	TRBJ1-6	many	17	CASSTSSFSSYNSPLHF
TRBV7-9	TRBJ2-1	.	17	CVSINLAGGPLYNEQFF
TRBV4-1	TRBJ1-5	once	14	CASCHVGASKPQHF
TRBV6-5	TRBJ2-2	.	16	CASGLAGGPNTRDLFF
TRBV5-4	TRBJ1-1	.	15	CASGSEPTRGTEAFF